This TCR beta chain was documented in a study of blood T cell repertoires in COVID-19. Study-wide context: The origin of the acute and convalescent COVID-19 samples was the United States, Italy and Spain.

Sequenced by immunoSEQ multiplex PCR; TCRdb stores in-frame clones only, minus some. Of 70,000 to 100,000 clones in the sample, 88% were seen once. Germline CDR1 and CDR2: SGDLS and YYNGEE. The J segment lost 0 bases and the V segment lost 4 bases, leaving 6 bases of the junction unmatched. The CDR3 is made up of 15 amino acids. Material for sequencing was peripheral blood. The TCR was taken from a woman over 75 with active COVID-19. This chain joins TRBV9 and TRBJ2-7, with 8 positions matching TRBD2. This CDR3 reads CASSPGLGSSYEQYF. The CDR3 region has the DNA TGTGCCAGCAGCCCGGGACTAGGTAGCTCCTACGAGCAGTACTTC. Looking up the rest from reference TRBV9 and TRBJ2-7 gives the full variable domain: DSGVTQTPKHLITATGQRVTLRCSPRSGDLSVYWYQQSLDQGLQFLIQYYNGEERAKGNILERFSAQQFPDLHSELNLSSLELGDSALYFCASSPGLGSSYEQYFGPGTRLTVT.